The next 22 T cell receptor beta chains were all read from a single sample in a study of T cell responses to AZD1222 COVID-19 vaccine. The table came from immunoSEQ multiplex PCR; TCRdb's copy has only in-frame clones and leaves some out. The table includes about 85,000 clones, 89% detected once. The sequences come from peripheral blood, collected on day 0 of AZD1222 vaccination. All receptors derive from an adult in good health.

The chain combines TRBV6-5 with TRBJ1-2, with TRBD1 matching 11 bases. The CDR3 loop spans 15 amino acids. With V trimmed by 0 bases and J by 7 bases, 4 bases remained unmatched. CDR1 and CDR2 (germline): MNHEY, SVGAGI. CDR3 amino acids: CASSYSGTGGRGYTF. The CDR3, as DNA: TGTGCCAGCAGTTACTCTGGGACAGGGGGTCGTGGCTACACCTTC.

The rearrangement joins TRBV4-1 to TRBJ2-1; D perhaps matches TRBD1 (5 bases). CDR3 length: 14 amino acids. With 2 bases removed from V and 7 bases from J, the gap between germline ends came to 12 bases. Germline loops: CDR1 MGHRA, CDR2 YSYEKL. CDR3 in amino acids: CASSQSRTRNEQFF. CDR3 DNA sequence: TGCGCCAGCAGCCAATCGAGGACAAGGAATGAGCAGTTCTTC.

The V call is TRBV5-6, the J call TRBJ2-1, with no clear D. The germline gives CDR1 SGHDT, CDR2 YYEEEE. The CDR3 has 16 residues. V shed 0 bases and J shed 0 bases, with 10 bases lying between them. DNA for the CDR3: TGTGCCAGCAGCTTGGACCTACGAAGCTCCTACAATGAGCAGTTCTTC. This gives the protein CASSLDLRSSYNEQFF.

This clone was counted a single time. The CDR3 DNA reads TGTGCCAGCAGTGCGGCCACCAATCAGCCCCAGCATTTT. Protein: CASSAATNQPQHF. The V gene is TRBV6-2 or TRBV6-3, the J gene TRBJ1-5; D not resolved. The length of the CDR3 is 13 residues. Trimming removed 5 bases from V and 3 bases from J, with 8 bases in between. Germline assignment: CDR1 MNHEY and CDR2 SVGEGT.

The chain combines TRBV4-2 with TRBJ1-2, with a possible D match to TRBD1 (5 bases). The CDR3 is 16 amino acids. Germline V CDR1 and CDR2: LGHNA, YNFKEQ. V was trimmed by 6 bases and J by 4 bases, leaving 21 bases between them. CDR3 bases: TGTGCCAGCAGTCAGGATGATGGGGGAATGGGCTATGGCTACACCTTC. Its protein product is CASSQDDGGMGYGYTF.

The chain carries TRBV5-4 and TRBJ1-2; D uncertain. CDR1 and CDR2 from the germline V gene are SGHNT and YYREEE (reference sequence). The V gene lost 4 bases and the J gene lost 4 bases, with 11 bases spanning the gap. The length of the CDR3 is 13 residues. For the CDR3, the DNA is TGTGCCAGCAGCCCTATAGGCTCCTATGGCTACACCTTC. Translated: CASSPIGSYGYTF.

The chain uses TRBV28 and TRBJ1-1; TRBD1 matches at 7 bases. CDR1 is MDHEN, CDR2 SYDVKM, per germline. The CDR3 is 14 amino acids. V lost 5 bases and J lost 7; bases outside the gene matches: 10. CDR3 amino acids: CASSIPGTAYEAFF. CDR3 nucleotides: TGTGCCAGCAGTATCCCCGGGACAGCCTATGAAGCTTTCTTT.

The rearrangement joins TRBV7-2 to TRBJ1-2; D uncertain. The CDR3 is 15 amino acids. The V gene lost 1 base and the J gene lost 4 bases, with 13 bases spanning the gap. Germline V lookup: CDR1 SGHTA, CDR2 FQGNSA. CDR3: CASSLGVAQTYGYTF. CDR3 nucleotides: TGTGCCAGCAGCTTAGGGGTGGCTCAAACCTATGGCTACACCTTC.

The chain is built from TRBV4-1 and TRBJ2-5; TRBD2 agrees at 7 bases. There are 15 residues in the CDR3. Losses at the gene ends were 2 bases for V and 4 bases for J; bases not matched to a gene: 7. Germline assignment: CDR1 MGHRA and CDR2 YSYEKL. The CDR3 coding sequence is TGCGCCAGCAGCCAATCACCGTTAGCGGGAGAGACCCAGTACTTC. Its translation: CASSQSPLAGETQYF.

There are a few counts of this clone. The chain carries TRBV11-2 and TRBJ1-2; D is undetermined. Trimming cost V 5 bases and J 4 bases, with 17 bases left between them. This CDR3 comprises 15 residues. Germline V CDR1 and CDR2: SGHAT, FQNNGV. The CDR3 sequence: CASSPRGGTGYGYTF. As DNA, the CDR3 is TGTGCCAGCAGCCCCCGGGGAGGCACCGGCTATGGCTACACCTTC.

The chain carries TRBV7-2 and TRBJ2-1; 7 bases are a match to TRBD2. The CDR3 contains 19 residues. CDR1 is SGHTA, CDR2 FQGNSA, per germline. The V and J ends lost 4 bases and 0 bases, in that order; junction bases with no gene match: 15. The CDR3 loop reads CASSSGMMRGSLSYNEQFF. CDR3 nucleotides: TGTGCCAGCAGCTCGGGTATGATGCGCGGGAGTCTCTCCTACAATGAGCAGTTCTTC.

V usage is TRBV18 and J usage is TRBJ2-3; tentative D call: TRBD1 (5 bases). V was cut by 6 bases and J by 8 bases, with 18 bases left in between. CDR3 size: 14 residues. CDR1 and CDR2 (germline): KGHSH, LQKENI. CDR3 sequence (DNA): TGTGCCAGCTCCCTCGGACATCCGAGGTCTACGCAGTATTTT. Residues: CASSLGHPRSTQYF.

This rearrangement joins TRBV5-1 to TRBJ2-1; D not resolved. Germline CDR1 SGHRS, CDR2 YFSETQ. The V and J ends lost 0 bases and 2 bases respectively, with 9 bases between them. CDR3 length: 15 amino acids. CDR3 sequence (DNA): TGCGCCAGCAGCTTGGATGTAGGCGCCTACAATGAGCAGTTCTTC. Translation gives CASSLDVGAYNEQFF.

The chain combines TRBV4-3 with TRBJ2-2; 7 positions agree with TRBD2. This CDR3 spans 15 amino acids. The J segment lost 7 bases and the V segment lost 1 base, leaving 6 bases of the junction unmatched. Germline CDR1 LGHNA, CDR2 YSLEER. The CDR3 loop is CASSQAGLVGGELFF. DNA of the CDR3: TGCGCCAGCAGCCAAGCTGGACTAGTCGGCGGGGAGCTGTTTTTT.

The rearrangement uses TRBV5-1 and TRBJ1-4; 8 bases align to TRBD1. The germline CDR1 and CDR2 sequences are SGHRS and YFSETQ. The CDR3 sequence is 14 residues long. Trimming took 2 bases from V and 7 from J; bases not matched to a gene: 4. Written as DNA, the CDR3 is TGCGCCAGCAGCTTTGGACAGGGAGGTGAAAAACTGTTTTTT. Its translation is CASSFGQGGEKLFF.

This clone was detected only a few times. This rearrangement joins TRBV5-8 to TRBJ1-1; D is undetermined. Trimming left V 2 bases short and J 8 bases short, with 13 bases between. From germline, CDR1 is SGHTS and CDR2 YDEGEE. CDR3 length: 13 residues. The CDR3 DNA reads as TGTGCCAGCAGCTTCGGTCCGATTCGGGAAGCTTTCTTT. Its protein is CASSFGPIREAFF.

This chain uses TRBV10-2 with TRBJ1-2; 9 positions match TRBD1. V was pared by 4 bases and J by 4 bases, with 19 bases of the junction left unmatched. CDR3 length equals 19 residues. Germline V gene lookup returns CDR1 WSHSY and CDR2 SAAADI. The CDR3 protein is CASSVTGQGAPLGGYGYTF. CDR3 bases: TGCGCCAGCAGTGTGACGGGACAGGGTGCTCCCCTAGGCGGCTATGGCTACACCTTC.

The CDR3 DNA is TGTGCCAGCAGCTTCGGATCCATCTCCTACAATGAGCAGTTCTTC. Encoded protein: CASSFGSISYNEQFF. The V and J genes are TRBV5-8 and TRBJ2-1; D gene unclear. The CDR3 covers 15 residues. From germline, CDR1 is SGHTS and CDR2 YDEGEE. V was trimmed by 2 bases and J by 0 bases, leaving 9 bases between them.

V usage is TRBV6-5 and J usage is TRBJ1-2, with 7 bases aligning to TRBD1. This CDR3 contains 13 residues. Unmatched junction bases numbered 3, after V lost 6 bases and J lost 2 bases. CDR1 is MNHEY and CDR2 is SVGAGI in the germline V gene. The CDR3 loop reads CASSRDRNYGYTF. In DNA form, the CDR3 reads TGTGCCAGCAGCCGGGACAGAAACTATGGCTACACCTTC.

This chain uses TRBV2 with TRBJ1-2, with 9 bases matching TRBD1. The germline gives CDR1 SNHLY, CDR2 FYNNEI. The CDR3 has 15 amino acids. Losses at the gene ends were 0 bases for V and 7 bases for J; bases not matched to a gene: 6. The CDR3 DNA follows: TGTGCCAGCAGTGAAGCGAAACAGGGGGCCCGTGGCTACACCTTC. Residues: CASSEAKQGARGYTF. Using reference TRBV2 and TRBJ1-2 for the parts outside the CDR3, the full variable domain is EPEVTQTPSHQVTQMGQEVILRCVPISNHLYFYWYRQILGQKVEFLVSFYNNEISEKSEIFDDQFSVERPDGSNFTLKIRSTKLEDSAMYFCASSEAKQGARGYTFGSGTRLTVV.

The genes are TRBV9 and TRBJ2-1; weak D call: TRBD2 (6 bases). V was shortened by 4 bases and J by 10 bases, with 30 bases between the two germline ends. CDR1 and CDR2 from the germline V gene are SGDLS and YYNGEE. The CDR3 is 18 amino acids. CDR3 sequence: CASSTSPLSDGGRAEQFF. The CDR3 DNA reads TGTGCCAGCAGCACCAGCCCTTTGTCGGACGGGGGTCGGGCGGAGCAGTTCTTC.

The chain couples TRBV5-4 to TRBJ2-7; D is possibly TRBD1 (5 bases). Trimming removed 2 bases from V and 2 bases from J, with 17 bases in between. Germline V lookup: CDR1 SGHNT, CDR2 YYREEE (reference sequence). This CDR3 has 16 amino acids. CDR3 DNA: TGTGCCAGCAGCTTACTCCAGTGGGGCACGACCTACGAGCAGTACTTC. It translates to CASSLLQWGTTYEQYF.